These 12 T cell receptor beta chains were all obtained from the same sample, sequenced in a study of shared clonotypes between healthy human individuals. Repertoires were generated with immunoSEQ multiplex PCR, while TCRdb's copy carries only in-frame clones and drops some. The top ten hold approximately 0.33% of the sample, which has roughly 600,000 clones, roughly 98% seen once. Naive CD8 cells lacked CD45RO, underwent positive selection for CCR7 and left out terminally differentiated effector memory CD45RA+ cells. Sequencing was performed on naive CD8+ T cells sorted from blood. The receptors derive from a man aged 30-40 years in good health.

The chain joins TRBV4-2 to TRBJ1-5; a weak D match, TRBD1 (5 bases). The V end lost 1 base, the J end lost 3 bases, and 10 bases lay between the germline ends. The CDR3 runs 15 residues. Germline assignment: CDR1 LGHNA and CDR2 YNFKEQ. The CDR3 nucleotides are TGTGCCAGCAGCCAAGCTATGGACACCAATCAGCCCCAGCATTTT. It yields the protein CASSQAMDTNQPQHF.

The chain is built from TRBV27 and TRBJ2-2; 11 nucleotides agree with TRBD2. Germline-derived CDR1 and CDR2 are MNHEY and SMNVEV (reference sequence). The CDR3 contains 17 residues. The ends lost 1 base at V and 3 bases at J; junction bases unmatched: 4. The CDR3 reads CASSLFTSGSDTGELFF. DNA for the CDR3: TGTGCCAGCAGTTTATTCACTAGCGGGAGTGACACCGGGGAGCTGTTTTTT.

The rearrangement links TRBV10-1 to TRBJ2-1; tentatively, D is TRBD2 (5 bases). Trimming took 0 bases from V and 8 from J, leaving 11 bases between them. The CDR3 is 14 residues long. Germline CDR1 and CDR2: WNHNN and SYGVQD (reference sequence). The CDR3 DNA follows: TGCGCCAGCAGTGAGTCGATGACCGGGGATGAGCAGTTCTTC. This codes for CASSESMTGDEQFF.

The V gene is TRBV27, the J gene TRBJ1-2; no clear D. Trimming stripped 5 bases from V and 6 bases from J, with 10 bases between. Germline loops: CDR1 MNHEY, CDR2 SMNVEV (reference sequence). The CDR3 runs to 12 residues. The DNA of the CDR3 is TGTGCCAGCAGTGGCGACTTGAATGGCTACACCTTC. This translates into CASSGDLNGYTF.

V gene TRBV27 combines with J gene TRBJ2-1; D not certain. Per the germline V gene, CDR1 is MNHEY and CDR2 is SMNVEV (reference sequence). The CDR3 has 14 amino acids. The V and J ends lost 2 bases and 7 bases respectively, with 12 bases between them. CDR3 nucleotide sequence: TGTGCCAGCAGTTTACGAGGATCCCAAAATGAGCAGTTCTTC. Translated, it gives CASSLRGSQNEQFF.

The V gene is TRBV6-1, the J gene TRBJ2-7, with a possible D match to TRBD2 (6 bases). The CDR3 is 14 residues long. Germline CDR1 and CDR2: MNHNS and SASEGT. V lost 7 bases, J lost 0 bases, and 13 bases lay in between. The CDR3 is CASTQGLSSYEQYF. DNA for the CDR3: TGTGCCAGCACCCAGGGACTGAGCTCCTACGAGCAGTACTTC.

The chain combines TRBV27 with TRBJ2-3; 9 bases match TRBD2. The germline V gene encodes CDR1 MNHEY and CDR2 SMNVEV (reference sequence). The CDR3 loop spans 14 amino acids. The V gene end was trimmed by 11 bases and the J gene end by 4 bases; junction bases not matched to a gene: 10. CDR3 nucleotide sequence: TGTGCCGCAGCAGCGGGAGGTCTCTCAGATACGCAGTATTTT. Translated: CAAAAGGLSDTQYF.

The chain joins TRBV13 to TRBJ1-1; no firm D call. The CDR3 length is 14 residues. Trimming shortened V by 2 bases and J by 6 bases, and 13 bases separated the two germline ends. The germline V gene has CDR1 PRHDT and CDR2 FYEKMQ (reference sequence). Here the CDR3 reads CASSLLNAVAEAFF. The CDR3 nucleotides read TGTGCCAGCAGCTTATTGAATGCAGTTGCTGAAGCTTTCTTT.

CDR3 nucleotides: TGTGCCAGCAGCTTAACCGGGACAGGGACCTACAATGAGCAGTTCTTC. Its protein is CASSLTGTGTYNEQFF. The chain is built from TRBV7-6 and TRBJ2-1; 9 nucleotides match TRBD1. Germline lookup yields CDR1 SGHVS and CDR2 FNYEAQ. The CDR3 contains 16 residues. The V segment lost 2 bases and the J segment 2 bases; nucleotides outside the gene matches: 4. The complete variable domain, with remaining parts taken from reference TRBV7-6 and TRBJ2-1, reads GAGVSQSPRYKVTKRGQDVALRCDPISGHVSLYWYRQALGQGPEFLTYFNYEAQQDKSGLPNDRFSAERPEGSISTLTIQRTEQRDSAMYRCASSLTGTGTYNEQFFGPGTRLTVL.

The V gene is TRBV4-1, the J gene TRBJ2-3; 12 bases match TRBD2. Germline-derived CDR1 and CDR2 are MGHRA and YSYEKL. Unmatched junction bases numbered 5, after V lost 4 bases and J lost 0 bases. CDR3 length equals 17 residues. The CDR3 sequence: CASSLLGTSGSTDTQYF. Written as DNA, the CDR3 is TGCGCCAGCAGCCTACTCGGGACTAGCGGGAGCACAGATACGCAGTATTTT.

V and J are TRBV27 and TRBJ2-1; the match to TRBD2 covers 9 bases. The CDR3 spans 14 residues. Germline V CDR1 and CDR2: MNHEY, SMNVEV (reference sequence). Losses at the gene ends were 3 bases for V and 8 bases for J; bases not matched to a gene: 5. CDR3 loop: CASSFGTSIYEQFF. CDR3 sequence (DNA): TGTGCCAGCAGTTTTGGGACTAGCATCTATGAGCAGTTCTTC.

V is TRBV7-9 and J is TRBJ1-2; no definite D call. The CDR3 length is 14 residues. Germline CDR1 is SEHNR and CDR2 is FQNEAQ (reference sequence). Trimming removed 5 bases at V and 8 bases at J, with 18 bases between. DNA for the CDR3: TGTGCCAGCAGCCCCGCCTCTAGTCCCAGGGGCTACACCTTC. This encodes CASSPASSPRGYTF.